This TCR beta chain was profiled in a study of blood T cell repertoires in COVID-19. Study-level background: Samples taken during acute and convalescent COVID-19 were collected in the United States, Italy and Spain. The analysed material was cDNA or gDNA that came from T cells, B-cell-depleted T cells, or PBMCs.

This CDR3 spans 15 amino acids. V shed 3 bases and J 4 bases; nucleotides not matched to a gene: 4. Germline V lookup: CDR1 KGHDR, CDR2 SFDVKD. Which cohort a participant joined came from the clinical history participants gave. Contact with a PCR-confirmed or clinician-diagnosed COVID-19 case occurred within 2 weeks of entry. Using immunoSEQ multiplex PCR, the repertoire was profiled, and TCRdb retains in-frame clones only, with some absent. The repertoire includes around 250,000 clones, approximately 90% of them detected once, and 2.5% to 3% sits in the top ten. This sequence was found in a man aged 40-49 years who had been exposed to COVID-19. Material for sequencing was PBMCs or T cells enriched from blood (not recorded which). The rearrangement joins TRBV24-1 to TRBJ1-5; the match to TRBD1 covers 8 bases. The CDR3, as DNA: TGTGCCACCAGTGATGCTAGGACAGGGAATCAGCCCCAGCATTTT. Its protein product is CATSDARTGNQPQHF.